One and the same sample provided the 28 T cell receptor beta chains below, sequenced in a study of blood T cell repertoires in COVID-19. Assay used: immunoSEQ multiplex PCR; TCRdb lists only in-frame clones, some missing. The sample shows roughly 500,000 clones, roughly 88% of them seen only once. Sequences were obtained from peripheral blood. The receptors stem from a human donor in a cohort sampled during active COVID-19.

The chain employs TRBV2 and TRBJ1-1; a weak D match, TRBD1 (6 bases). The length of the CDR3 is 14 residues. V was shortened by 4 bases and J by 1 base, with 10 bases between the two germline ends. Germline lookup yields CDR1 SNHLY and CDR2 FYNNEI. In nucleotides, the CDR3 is TGTGCCAGCAGTGGGGGAGGGGGGAACACTGAAGCTTTCTTT. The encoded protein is CASSGGGGNTEAFF.

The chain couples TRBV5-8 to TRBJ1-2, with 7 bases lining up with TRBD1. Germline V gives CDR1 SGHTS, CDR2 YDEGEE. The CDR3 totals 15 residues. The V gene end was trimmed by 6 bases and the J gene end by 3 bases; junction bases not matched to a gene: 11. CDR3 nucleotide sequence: TGTGCCAGCACCTTAGGACAGGCTGGCGACTATGGCTACACCTTC. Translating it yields CASTLGQAGDYGYTF. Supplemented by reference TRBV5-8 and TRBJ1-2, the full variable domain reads EAGVTQSPTHLIKTRGQQATLRCSPISGHTSVYWYQQALGLGLQFLLWYDEGEERNRGNFPPRFSGRQFPNYSSELNVNALELEDSALYLCASTLGQAGDYGYTFGSGTRLTVV.

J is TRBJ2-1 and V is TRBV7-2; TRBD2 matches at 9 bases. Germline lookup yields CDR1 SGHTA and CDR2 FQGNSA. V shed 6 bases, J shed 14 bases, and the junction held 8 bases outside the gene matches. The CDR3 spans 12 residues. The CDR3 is CASSPVAGEEFF. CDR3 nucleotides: TGTGCCAGCAGTCCTGTAGCGGGAGAGGAGTTCTTC.

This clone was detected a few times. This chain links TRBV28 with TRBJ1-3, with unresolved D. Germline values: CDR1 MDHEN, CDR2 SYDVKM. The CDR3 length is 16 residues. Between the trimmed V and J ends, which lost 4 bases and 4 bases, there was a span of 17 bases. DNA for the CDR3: TGTGCCAGCAGTTGGTCAGTGCCAATCCGAGGAAACACCATATATTTT. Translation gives CASSWSVPIRGNTIYF.

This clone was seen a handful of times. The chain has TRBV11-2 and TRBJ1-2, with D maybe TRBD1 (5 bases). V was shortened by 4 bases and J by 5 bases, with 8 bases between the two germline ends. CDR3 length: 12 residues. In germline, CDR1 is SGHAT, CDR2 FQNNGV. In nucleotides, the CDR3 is TGTGCCAGCAGCTGGCCAGGGTATGGCTACACCTTC. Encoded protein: CASSWPGYGYTF. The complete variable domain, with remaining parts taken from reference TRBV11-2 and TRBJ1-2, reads EAGVAQSPRYKIIEKRQSVAFWCNPISGHATLYWYQQILGQGPKLLIQFQNNGVVDDSQLPKDRFSAERLKGVDSTLKIQPAKLEDSAVYLCASSWPGYGYTFGSGTRLTVV.

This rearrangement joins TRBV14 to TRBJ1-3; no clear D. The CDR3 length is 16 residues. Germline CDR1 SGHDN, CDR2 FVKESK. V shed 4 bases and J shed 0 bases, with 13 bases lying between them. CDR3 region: CASSLLGRPSGNTIYF. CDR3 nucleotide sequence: TGTGCCAGCAGCCTTCTCGGCAGGCCCTCTGGAAACACCATATATTTT.

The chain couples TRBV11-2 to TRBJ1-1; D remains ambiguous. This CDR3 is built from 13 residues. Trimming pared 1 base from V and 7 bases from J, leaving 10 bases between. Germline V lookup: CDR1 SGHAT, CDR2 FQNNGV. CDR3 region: CASSLVGENEAFF. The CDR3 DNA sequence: TGTGCCAGCAGCTTAGTCGGGGAGAATGAAGCTTTCTTT.

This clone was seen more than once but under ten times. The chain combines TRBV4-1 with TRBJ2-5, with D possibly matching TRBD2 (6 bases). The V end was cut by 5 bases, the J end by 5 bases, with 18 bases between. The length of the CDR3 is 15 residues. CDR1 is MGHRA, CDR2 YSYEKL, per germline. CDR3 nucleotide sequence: TGCGCCAGCAGCGGTAGCGGAGGGGTTGGGGAGACCCAGTACTTC. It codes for CASSGSGGVGETQYF.

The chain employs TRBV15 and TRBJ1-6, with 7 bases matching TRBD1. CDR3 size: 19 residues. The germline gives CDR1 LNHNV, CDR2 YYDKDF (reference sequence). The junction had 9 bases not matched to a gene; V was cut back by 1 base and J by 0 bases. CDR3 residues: CATSRVRTGASSYNSPLHF. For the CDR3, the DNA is TGTGCCACCAGCAGAGTTCGGACAGGTGCCAGCTCCTATAATTCACCCCTCCACTTT.

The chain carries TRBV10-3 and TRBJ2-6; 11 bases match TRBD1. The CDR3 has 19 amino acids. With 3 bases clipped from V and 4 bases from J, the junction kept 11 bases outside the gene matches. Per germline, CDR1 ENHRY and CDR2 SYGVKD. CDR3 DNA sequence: TGTGCCATCAGTGAATCTGTAGGACAGGGGGCGGAGGGGGCCAACGTCCTGACTTTC. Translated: CAISESVGQGAEGANVLTF.

Here the CDR3 reads CASSEVARSAQYF. The CDR3 DNA follows: TGTGCCAGCAGTGAAGTGGCGCGGAGCGCGCAGTATTTT. The V gene is TRBV2, the J gene TRBJ2-3, with unresolved D. The V end lost 1 base, the J end lost 10 bases, and 12 bases lay between the germline ends. CDR1 is SNHLY, CDR2 FYNNEI, per germline. CDR3 size: 13 residues.

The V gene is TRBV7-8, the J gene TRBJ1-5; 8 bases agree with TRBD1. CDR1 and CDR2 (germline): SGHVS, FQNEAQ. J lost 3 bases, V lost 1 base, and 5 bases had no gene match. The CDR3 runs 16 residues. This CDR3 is CASSLDWTGFNQPQHF. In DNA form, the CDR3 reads TGTGCCAGCAGCTTAGACTGGACAGGGTTCAATCAGCCCCAGCATTTT.

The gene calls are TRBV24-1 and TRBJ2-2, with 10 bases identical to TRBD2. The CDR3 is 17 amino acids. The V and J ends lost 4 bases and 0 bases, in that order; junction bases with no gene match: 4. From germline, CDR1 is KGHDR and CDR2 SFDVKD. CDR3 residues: CATSEHTSGTNTGELFF. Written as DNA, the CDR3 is TGTGCCACCAGTGAGCACACTAGCGGGACGAACACCGGGGAGCTGTTTTTT.

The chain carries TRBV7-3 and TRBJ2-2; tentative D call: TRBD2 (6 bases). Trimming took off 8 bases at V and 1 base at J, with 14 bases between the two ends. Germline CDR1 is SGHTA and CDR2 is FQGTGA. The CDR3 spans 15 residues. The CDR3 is CASPGRFLNTGELFF. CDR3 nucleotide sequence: TGTGCCAGCCCGGGGAGGTTTTTGAACACCGGGGAGCTGTTTTTT. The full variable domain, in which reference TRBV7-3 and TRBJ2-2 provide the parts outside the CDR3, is GAGVSQTPSNKVTEKGKYVELRCDPISGHTALYWYRQSLGQGPEFLIYFQGTGAADDSGLPNDRFFAVRPEGSVSTLKIQRTERGDSAVYLCASPGRFLNTGELFFGEGSRLTVL.

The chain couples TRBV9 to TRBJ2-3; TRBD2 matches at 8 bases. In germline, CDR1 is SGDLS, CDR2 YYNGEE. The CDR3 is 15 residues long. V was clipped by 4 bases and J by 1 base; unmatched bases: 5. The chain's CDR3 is CASSREGGRTDTQYF. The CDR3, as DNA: TGTGCCAGCAGCCGGGAGGGCGGGCGCACAGATACGCAGTATTTT.

The CDR3 region has the DNA TGTGCCAGCCTACTACAGGGGTGGAACACTGAAGCTTTCTTT. Amino acids: CASLLQGWNTEAFF. The chain recombines TRBV19 with TRBJ1-1, with 7 bases aligning to TRBD1. J lost 1 base, V lost 9 bases, and 8 bases had no gene match. The germline V gene encodes CDR1 LNHDA and CDR2 SQIVND (reference sequence). The CDR3 covers 14 residues.

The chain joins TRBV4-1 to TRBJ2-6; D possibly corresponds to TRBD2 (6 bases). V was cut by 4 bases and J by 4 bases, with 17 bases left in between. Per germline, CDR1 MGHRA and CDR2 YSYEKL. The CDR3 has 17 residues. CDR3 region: CASSPLGRGTGANVLTF. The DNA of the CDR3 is TGCGCCAGCAGCCCCCTAGGGCGGGGAACCGGGGCCAACGTCCTGACTTTC.

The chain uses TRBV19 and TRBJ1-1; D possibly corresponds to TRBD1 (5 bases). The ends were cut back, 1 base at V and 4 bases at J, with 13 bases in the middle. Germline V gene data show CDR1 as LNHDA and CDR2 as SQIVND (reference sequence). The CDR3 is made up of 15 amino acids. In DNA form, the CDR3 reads TGTGCCAGTAGTATAGTGGGGGGGAGAGGCACTGAAGCTTTCTTT. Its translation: CASSIVGGRGTEAFF.

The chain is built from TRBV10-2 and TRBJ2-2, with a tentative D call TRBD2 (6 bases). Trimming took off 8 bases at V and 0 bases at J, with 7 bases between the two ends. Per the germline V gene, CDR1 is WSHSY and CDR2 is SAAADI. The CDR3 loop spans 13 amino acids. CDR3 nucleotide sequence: TGCGCCAGCGGGACTCCGAACACCGGGGAGCTGTTTTTT. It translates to CASGTPNTGELFF.

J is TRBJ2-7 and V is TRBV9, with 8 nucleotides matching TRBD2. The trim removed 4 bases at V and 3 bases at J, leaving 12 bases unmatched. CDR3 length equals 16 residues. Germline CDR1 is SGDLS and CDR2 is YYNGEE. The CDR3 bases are TGTGCCAGCAGCCCCCTTACGGGAGGGAGCAACTACGAGCAGTACTTC. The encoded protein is CASSPLTGGSNYEQYF.

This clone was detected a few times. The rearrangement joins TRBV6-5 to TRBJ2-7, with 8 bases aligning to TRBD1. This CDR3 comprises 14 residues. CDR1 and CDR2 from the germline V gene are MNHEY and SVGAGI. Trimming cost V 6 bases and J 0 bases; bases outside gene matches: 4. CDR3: CASSRGQASYEQYF. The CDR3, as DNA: TGTGCCAGCAGCAGGGGACAGGCCTCCTACGAGCAGTACTTC.

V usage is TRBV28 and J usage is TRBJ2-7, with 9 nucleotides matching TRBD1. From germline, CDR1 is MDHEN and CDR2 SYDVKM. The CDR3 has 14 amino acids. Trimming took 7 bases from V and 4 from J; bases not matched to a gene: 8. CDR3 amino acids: CASKWGQGRYEQYF. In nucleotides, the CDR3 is TGTGCCAGCAAATGGGGACAGGGTAGGTACGAGCAGTACTTC.

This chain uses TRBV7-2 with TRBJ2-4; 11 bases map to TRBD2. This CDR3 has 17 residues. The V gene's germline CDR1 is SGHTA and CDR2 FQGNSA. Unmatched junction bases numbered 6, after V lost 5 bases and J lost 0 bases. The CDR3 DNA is TGTGCCAGCAGCCCGGGACTAGCGGTAGTAGCCAAAAACATTCAGTACTTC. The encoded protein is CASSPGLAVVAKNIQYF.

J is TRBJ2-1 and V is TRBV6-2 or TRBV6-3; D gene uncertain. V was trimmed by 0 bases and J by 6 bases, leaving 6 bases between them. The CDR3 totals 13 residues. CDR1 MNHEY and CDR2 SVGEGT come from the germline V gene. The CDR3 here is CASSYSASNEQFF. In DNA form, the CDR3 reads TGTGCCAGCAGTTACTCGGCTAGCAATGAGCAGTTCTTC.

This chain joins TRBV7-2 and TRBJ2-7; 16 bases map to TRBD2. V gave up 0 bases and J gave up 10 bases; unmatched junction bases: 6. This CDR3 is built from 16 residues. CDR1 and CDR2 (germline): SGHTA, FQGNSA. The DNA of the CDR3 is TGTGCCAGCAGCTTAGCCGCGGGACTAGCGGGAGGGCCCCAGTACTTC. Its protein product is CASSLAAGLAGGPQYF. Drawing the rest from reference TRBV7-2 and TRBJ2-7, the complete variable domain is GAGVSQSPSNKVTEKGKDVELRCDPISGHTALYWYRQSLGQGLEFLIYFQGNSAPDKSGLPSDRFSAERTGGSVSTLTIQRTQQEDSAVYLCASSLAAGLAGGPQYFGPGTRLTVT.

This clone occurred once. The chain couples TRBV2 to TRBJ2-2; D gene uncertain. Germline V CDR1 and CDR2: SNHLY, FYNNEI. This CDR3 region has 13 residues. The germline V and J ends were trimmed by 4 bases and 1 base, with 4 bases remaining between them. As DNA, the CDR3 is TGTGCCAGCAGTGTCCGGAACACCGGGGAGCTGTTTTTT. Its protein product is CASSVRNTGELFF.

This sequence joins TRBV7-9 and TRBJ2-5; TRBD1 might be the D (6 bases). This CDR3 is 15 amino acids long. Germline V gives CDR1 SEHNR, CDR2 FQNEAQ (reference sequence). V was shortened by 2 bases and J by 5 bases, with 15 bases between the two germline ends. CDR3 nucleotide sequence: TGTGCCAGCAGCTTATTTGAGGGGGTCGGTGAGACCCAGTACTTC. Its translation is CASSLFEGVGETQYF.

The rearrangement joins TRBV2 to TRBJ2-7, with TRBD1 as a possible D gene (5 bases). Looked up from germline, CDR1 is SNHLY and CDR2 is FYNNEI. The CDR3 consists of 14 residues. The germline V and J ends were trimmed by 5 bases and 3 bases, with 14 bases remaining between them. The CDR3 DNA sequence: TGTGCCAGCAGTTCTGACAGTCTCCTCTACGAGCAGTACTTC. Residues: CASSSDSLLYEQYF. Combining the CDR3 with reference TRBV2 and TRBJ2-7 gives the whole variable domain EPEVTQTPSHQVTQMGQEVILRCVPISNHLYFYWYRQILGQKVEFLVSFYNNEISEKSEIFDDQFSVERPDGSNFTLKIRSTKLEDSAMYFCASSSDSLLYEQYFGPGTRLTVT.